In its sample, the clone carrying this T cell receptor (beta chain) was seen a few times. Its antigen is currently unknown. The data derive from a study of cytomegalovirus exposure and HLA in healthy donors. Whole-study findings and limits: The investigators catalogued 150 to 200 TCR beta chains as cytomegalovirus-associated. Earlier findings revealed that most TCR beta V segments proved productive either about 87% or about 30% of the time. Some public TCRs appeared in many individuals, while most sequences were rare.

V shed 4 bases, J shed 5 bases, and the junction held 7 bases outside the gene matches. Germline CDR1 LNHDA, CDR2 SQIVND (reference sequence). The CDR3 is 15 residues long. The PCR ran on 60 Vbeta and 13 Jbeta primers. TCRdb's copy holds only in-frame clones and misses some; the assay was immunoSEQ multiplex PCR. The profile shows roughly 190,000 clones, roughly a tenth of them singletons. The donors gave bone marrow, and they were healthy. The receptor's source is a woman in her twenties or thirties in good health and CMV-seropositive. Material for sequencing was PBMCs. This sequence joins TRBV19 and TRBJ2-5, with 10 bases lining up with TRBD1. Here the CDR3 reads CASSRGQGLQETQYF. Here the CDR3 DNA reads TGTGCCAGTAGTAGGGGACAGGGGCTCCAGGAGACCCAGTACTTC.